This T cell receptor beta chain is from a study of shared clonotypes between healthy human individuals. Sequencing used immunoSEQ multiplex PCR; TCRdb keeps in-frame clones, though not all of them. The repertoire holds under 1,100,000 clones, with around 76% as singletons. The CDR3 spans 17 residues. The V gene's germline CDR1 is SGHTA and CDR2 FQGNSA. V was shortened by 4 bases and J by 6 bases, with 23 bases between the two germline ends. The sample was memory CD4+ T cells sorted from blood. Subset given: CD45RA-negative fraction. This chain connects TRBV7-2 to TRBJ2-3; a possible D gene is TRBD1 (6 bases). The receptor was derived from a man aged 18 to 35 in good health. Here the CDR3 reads CASSSHLRPGAYDTQYF. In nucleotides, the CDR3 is TGTGCCAGCAGCTCGCATTTAAGACCAGGGGCATACGATACGCAGTATTTT.